This entry concerns a single TCR beta chain. Its antigen is still unknown. From about 21,000 to 970,000 sorted cells, naive CD8 libraries were generated with 10%, 30% or 50% RNA. The data stem from a study of molecular identifiers for immune sequencing clone quantification. Preparation of the bulk TCR libraries relied on previously described methods and listed TCR primers. TCRdb itself ran the PCR reads through MiXCR, one entry per CDR3 protein. The data contain hundreds of thousands of distinct CDR3 sequences, roughly 27% of them singletons. Whole-study results and caveats: For highly expanded clones, sizes could be underestimated when identical TCR molecules share a barcode. Jurkat TCR RNA that was spiked in from one cell was reportedly detectable among around 1 million naive cells.

CDR3 length: 14 residues. Germline V gene sequence: CDR1 MNHEY, CDR2 SMNVEV (reference sequence). Trimming pared 2 bases from V and 0 bases from J, leaving 7 bases between. The gene calls are TRBV27 and TRBJ1-2; tentative D call: TRBD1 (5 bases). This TCR came from a human donor in good health. Some libraries in this study had Jurkat cell RNA spiked in. Sequencing was performed on naive CD8+ T cells from blood, with Jurkat cell RNA spiked in. Subset noted: FACS-sorted CD8+CD4-CCR7+CD45RA+ naive T cells. CDR3 protein: CASSLKGPNYGYTF. CDR3 DNA: TGTGCCAGCAGTTTAAAGGGACCTAACTATGGCTACACCTTC.